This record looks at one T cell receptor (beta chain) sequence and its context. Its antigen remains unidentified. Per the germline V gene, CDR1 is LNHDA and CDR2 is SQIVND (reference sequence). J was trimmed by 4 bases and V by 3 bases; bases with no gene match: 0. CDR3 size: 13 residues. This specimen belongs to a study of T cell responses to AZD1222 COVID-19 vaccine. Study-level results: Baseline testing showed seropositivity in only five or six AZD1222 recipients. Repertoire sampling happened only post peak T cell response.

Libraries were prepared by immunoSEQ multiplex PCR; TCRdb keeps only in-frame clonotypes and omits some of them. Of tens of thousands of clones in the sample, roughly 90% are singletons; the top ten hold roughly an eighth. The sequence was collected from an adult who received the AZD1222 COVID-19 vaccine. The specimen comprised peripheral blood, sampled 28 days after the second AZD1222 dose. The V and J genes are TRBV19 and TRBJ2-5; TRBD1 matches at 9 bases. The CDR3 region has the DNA TGTGCCAGTAGTATGGACAGGGGAGAGACCCAGTACTTC. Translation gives CASSMDRGETQYF.